This T cell receptor beta chain was sequenced during a study of blood T cell repertoires in COVID-19. Profiling relied on immunoSEQ multiplex PCR, and the TCRdb table lists in-frame clones only, not all of them. The sample consists of under 400,000 clones, more than 70% of them appearing once. The CDR3 covers 14 residues. Trimming took 5 bases from V and 2 from J, leaving 13 bases between them. Per the germline V gene, CDR1 is SGHAT and CDR2 is FQNNGV. The TCR sequence derives from a woman in her 30s who had been exposed to COVID-19. The sample consisted of PBMCs or T cells enriched from blood (not recorded which). V gene TRBV11-2 combines with J gene TRBJ2-7; maybe TRBD1 (6 bases). CDR3 nucleotides: TGTGCCAGCAGCGAATCGACAGGTACCTACGAGCAGTACTTC. Protein sequence: CASSESTGTYEQYF.